A single sample is the source of the 15 T cell receptor beta chains below, sequenced in a study of shared clonotypes between healthy human individuals. Repertoires were generated with immunoSEQ multiplex PCR, while TCRdb's copy carries only in-frame clones and drops some. The profile covers roughly 2.2 million clones, with about nine tenths appearing a single time and 0.37% taken by the ten largest. Material: naive CD4+ T cells from PBMCs. The subset here: CD45RA+ positively selected. The receptors here all came from a man aged 18 to 30 in good health. Some clones in this sample may be carry-over from other donors' samples.

The chain has TRBV5-1 and TRBJ1-2; D possibly corresponds to TRBD1 (5 bases). This CDR3 is 14 amino acids long. Trimming left V 6 bases short and J 8 bases short, with 20 bases between. Germline loops: CDR1 SGHRS, CDR2 YFSETQ. CDR3 residues: CASTPLGGEGGYTF. Here the CDR3 DNA reads TGCGCCAGCACCCCCCTGGGGGGGGAAGGCGGCTACACCTTC.

The chain joins TRBV10-2 to TRBJ2-5, with a weak D call TRBD2 (6 bases). Trimming stripped 7 bases from V and 1 base from J, with 7 bases between. The CDR3 loop spans 12 amino acids. In germline, CDR1 is WSHSY, CDR2 SAAADI. The CDR3 DNA follows: TGCGCCAGCACAGCGGGCCAAGAGACCCAGTACTTC. Its protein is CASTAGQETQYF.

V and J are TRBV29-1 and TRBJ2-1, with D perhaps TRBD2 (6 bases). V was pared by 4 bases and J by 4 bases, with 14 bases between. The CDR3 extends over 14 amino acids. CDR1 and CDR2 (germline): SQVTM, ANQGSEA. CDR3 sequence: CSVGSGARYNEQFF. CDR3 sequence (DNA): TGCAGCGTTGGTAGCGGTGCCCGATACAATGAGCAGTTCTTC.

The J gene is TRBJ2-3, the V gene TRBV6-6; a possible D gene is TRBD2 (6 bases). This CDR3 region has 15 residues. The germline V gene has CDR1 MNHNY and CDR2 SVGAGI (reference sequence). V shed 0 bases and J shed 2 bases, with 9 bases lying between them. CDR3: CASSYSGGLTDTQYF. The CDR3 region has the DNA TGTGCCAGCAGTTACTCCGGGGGTCTCACAGATACGCAGTATTTT.

This clone has a single count. This chain links TRBV28 with TRBJ1-2; 7 bases match TRBD1. The trim removed 7 bases at V and 7 bases at J, leaving 9 bases unmatched. This CDR3 contains 13 residues. The V gene's germline CDR1 is MDHEN and CDR2 SYDVKM. CDR3 coding DNA: TGTGCCAGCACTACAGGGACAGCCCTTGGCTACACCTTC. Its protein is CASTTGTALGYTF.

The chain recombines TRBV7-3 with TRBJ2-2; TRBD2 is a possible D gene (7 bases). The CDR3 length is 17 residues. Germline V gives CDR1 SGHTA, CDR2 FQGTGA. V was shortened by 0 bases and J by 6 bases, with 17 bases between the two germline ends. CDR3 bases: TGTGCCAGCAGCTTAACGGGTTCGGGGGGCTCCGCCGGGGAGCTGTTTTTT. Translated, it gives CASSLTGSGGSAGELFF. Full variable domain (remainder filled in from reference TRBV7-3 and TRBJ2-2): GAGVSQTPSNKVTEKGKYVELRCDPISGHTALYWYRQSLGQGPEFLIYFQGTGAADDSGLPNDRFFAVRPEGSVSTLKIQRTERGDSAVYLCASSLTGSGGSAGELFFGEGSRLTVL.

The rearrangement joins TRBV7-9 to TRBJ2-7; no clear D gene. The CDR3 covers 12 residues. Deletions cut 4 bases from V and 6 bases from J, with 10 bases between. CDR1 is SEHNR, CDR2 FQNEAQ, per germline (reference sequence). For the CDR3, the DNA is TGTGCCAGCAGCTCAAGTAGTTCCGAGCAGTACTTC. Its translation is CASSSSSSEQYF. Using reference TRBV7-9 and TRBJ2-7 for the parts outside the CDR3, the full variable domain is DTGVSQNPRHKITKRGQNVTFRCDPISEHNRLYWYRQTLGQGPEFLTYFQNEAQLEKSRLLSDRFSAERPKGSFSTLEIQRTEQGDSAMYLCASSSSSSEQYFGPGTRLTVT.

The V and J genes are TRBV10-3 and TRBJ1-2, with D hard to call. The V end was cut by 0 bases, the J end by 6 bases, with 5 bases between. Germline lookup yields CDR1 ENHRY and CDR2 SYGVKD. CDR3 size: 12 residues. This chain's CDR3 is CAISESPDGYTF. CDR3 nucleotides: TGTGCCATCAGTGAGTCGCCGGATGGCTACACCTTC.

This chain links TRBV4-2 with TRBJ1-4; D unclear. CDR3 length: 15 residues. V was trimmed by 2 bases and J by 6 bases, leaving 13 bases between them. The germline CDR1 and CDR2 sequences are LGHNA and YNFKEQ. CDR3 residues: CASSQRPTRDEKLFF. Written as DNA, the CDR3 is TGTGCCAGCAGCCAACGACCCACAAGGGATGAAAAACTGTTTTTT.

This rearrangement joins TRBV4-1 to TRBJ2-5; D is unresolved. V lost 1 base to trimming and J lost 5 bases, with 14 bases between them. The CDR3 runs to 15 residues. Per germline, CDR1 MGHRA and CDR2 YSYEKL. The CDR3 reads CASSQGSLLRETQYF. The CDR3 coding sequence is TGCGCCAGCAGCCAAGGCTCCCTCCTTCGGGAGACCCAGTACTTC.

About this clone itself: Distinct nucleotide sequences in the sample also encode this CDR3. The V call is TRBV5-1, the J call TRBJ2-5, with D perhaps TRBD1 (5 bases). CDR3 length: 14 amino acids. The V and J ends lost 3 bases and 2 bases respectively, with 11 bases between them. Germline V gives CDR1 SGHRS, CDR2 YFSETQ. The CDR3 DNA reads as TGCGCCAGCAGCTCCTTAGCAGGGCAAGAGACCCAGTACTTC. It is translated as CASSSLAGQETQYF. Using reference TRBV5-1 and TRBJ2-5 for the parts outside the CDR3, the full variable domain is KAGVTQTPRYLIKTRGQQVTLSCSPISGHRSVSWYQQTPGQGLQFLFEYFSETQRNKGNFPGRFSGRQFSNSRSEMNVSTLELGDSALYLCASSSLAGQETQYFGPGTRLLVL.

As regards this clone: An end of the junction does not agree with germline; a read error may underlie this. The chain recombines TRBV7-3 with TRBJ1-1, with 11 bases aligning to TRBD1. This CDR3 region has 15 residues. The germline V gene has CDR1 SGHTA and CDR2 FQGTGA. CDR3 amino acids: CASSVTGTGGTEAFF. The CDR3 DNA reads TGTGCCAGCAGCGTAACCGGGACAGGGGGCACTGAAGCTTTCTTT.

This clone was seen a few times. At one end the junction does not follow the germline gene, possibly because of a read error. J is TRBJ1-5 and V is TRBV30; D remains ambiguous. This CDR3 comprises 15 residues. Germline V gives CDR1 GTSNPN, CDR2 SVGIG (reference sequence). CDR3 nucleotides: TGTGCCTGGAGTGTGGCGGGCAGTAGCAGTCAGCCCCAGCATTTT. As protein: CAWSVAGSSSQPQHF.

This chain links TRBV19 with TRBJ1-2, with D unresolved. The CDR3 consists of 12 residues. The germline V gene encodes CDR1 LNHDA and CDR2 SQIVND (reference sequence). In DNA, the CDR3 is TGTGGTTCGGGTCCTTCAAAATATGGCTACACCTTC. This encodes CGSGPSKYGYTF.

Concerning this clone itself: Other DNA sequences from this sample encode an identical CDR3 as well. The CDR3 sequence is CASSPGGGNQPQHF. In nucleotides, the CDR3 is TGCGCCAGCAGCCCTGGGGGGGGCAATCAGCCCCAGCATTTT. V usage is TRBV4-1 and J usage is TRBJ1-5, with a possible D match to TRBD1 (5 bases). The CDR3 covers 14 residues. Germline V gives CDR1 MGHRA, CDR2 YSYEKL. The V and J ends lost 4 bases and 2 bases respectively, with 9 bases between them.